This T cell receptor (beta chain) was sequenced in a study of T cell responses to AZD1222 COVID-19 vaccine. Whole-study context: Pooled samples include second doses given at about 4 or 12 weeks.

Overall study results and limits: The study sampled repertoires only after the peak T cell response. Just 5 to 7 people given AZD1222 tested seropositive at baseline.

Points on this clone: Antigen unknown.

The table came from immunoSEQ multiplex PCR; TCRdb's copy has only in-frame clones and leaves some out. The repertoire holds roughly 140,000 clones, with roughly 88% as singletons. Sample: peripheral blood, taken on day 0 of AZD1222 vaccination. This sequence originates from an adult in good health.

The CDR3 is CASKSGSAHNEQFF. Written as DNA, the CDR3 is TGTGCCAGCAAAAGCGGGAGTGCCCACAATGAGCAGTTCTTC. The chain combines TRBV6-5 with TRBJ2-1; TRBD2 aligns across 8 bases. Per the germline V gene, CDR1 is MNHEY and CDR2 is SVGAGI. Unmatched junction bases numbered 7, after V lost 7 bases and J lost 5 bases. This CDR3 is built from 14 residues.